This T cell receptor beta chain stems from a study of shared clonotypes between healthy human individuals. Study-wide results and limits: On the whole, naive subsets had larger estimated richness than memory subsets had.

Regarding this clone: Its antigen is unknown.

CDR3 length: 15 amino acids. Germline CDR1 is SGHRS and CDR2 is YFSETQ. V shed 0 bases and J shed 5 bases, with 13 bases lying between them. Assay: immunoSEQ multiplex PCR; the TCRdb copy retains only in-frame clones and omits some. The table shows millions of clones, with around nine tenths occurring only once. The V and J genes are TRBV5-1 and TRBJ2-3, with a possible D match to TRBD1 (5 bases). This receptor was identified in a man between 18 and 35 years old in good health. Sequencing was carried out using naive CD4+ T cells sorted from blood. The subset: CD45RA+ positively selected. CDR3 nucleotides: TGCGCCAGCAGCTTGGGGGCAGGGATAGGAGATACGCAGTATTTT. Translation gives CASSLGAGIGDTQYF.